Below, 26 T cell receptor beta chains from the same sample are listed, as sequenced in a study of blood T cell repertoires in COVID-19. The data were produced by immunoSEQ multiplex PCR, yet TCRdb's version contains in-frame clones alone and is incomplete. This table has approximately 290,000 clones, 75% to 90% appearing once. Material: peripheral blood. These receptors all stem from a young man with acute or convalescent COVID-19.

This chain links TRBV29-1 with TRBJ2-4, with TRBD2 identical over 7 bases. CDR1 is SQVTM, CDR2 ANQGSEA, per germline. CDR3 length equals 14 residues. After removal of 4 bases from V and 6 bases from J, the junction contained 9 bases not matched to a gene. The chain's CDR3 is CSVGKLARTNIQYF. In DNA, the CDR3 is TGCAGCGTTGGGAAACTAGCGAGAACAAACATTCAGTACTTC. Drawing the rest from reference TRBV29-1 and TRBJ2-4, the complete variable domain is SAVISQKPSRDICQRGTSLTIQCQVDSQVTMMFWYRQQPGQSLTLIATANQGSEATYESGFVIDKFPISRPNLTFSTLTVSNMSPEDSSIYLCSVGKLARTNIQYFGAGTRLSVL.

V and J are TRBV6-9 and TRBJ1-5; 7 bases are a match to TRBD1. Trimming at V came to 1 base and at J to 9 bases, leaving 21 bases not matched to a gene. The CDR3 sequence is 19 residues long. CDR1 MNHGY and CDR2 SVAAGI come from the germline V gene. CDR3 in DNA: TGTGCCAGCAGTTATTGGCCCTGGGACAGAGGCCTCCGAGGAGGGCCCCAGCATTTT. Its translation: CASSYWPWDRGLRGGPQHF.

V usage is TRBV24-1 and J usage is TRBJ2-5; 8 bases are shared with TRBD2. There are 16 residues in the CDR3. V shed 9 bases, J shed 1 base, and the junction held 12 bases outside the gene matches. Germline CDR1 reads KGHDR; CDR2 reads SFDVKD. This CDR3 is CATSPGVAGPQETQYF. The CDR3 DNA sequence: TGTGCCACCTCCCCCGGGGTAGCGGGACCCCAAGAGACCCAGTACTTC.

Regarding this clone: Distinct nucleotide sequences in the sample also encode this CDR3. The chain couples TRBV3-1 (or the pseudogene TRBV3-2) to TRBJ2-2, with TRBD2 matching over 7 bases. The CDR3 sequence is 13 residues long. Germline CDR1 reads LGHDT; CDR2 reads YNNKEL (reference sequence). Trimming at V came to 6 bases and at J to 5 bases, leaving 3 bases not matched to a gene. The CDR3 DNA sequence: TGTGCCAGCAGTCTGCGGGGGACCGGGGAGCTGTTTTTT. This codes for CASSLRGTGELFF.

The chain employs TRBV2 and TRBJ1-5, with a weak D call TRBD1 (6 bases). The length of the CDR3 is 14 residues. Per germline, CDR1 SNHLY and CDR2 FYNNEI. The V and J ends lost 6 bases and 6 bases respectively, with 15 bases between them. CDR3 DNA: TGTGCCAGCAGGGAGGGGGGGCAAGGTCAGCCCCAGCATTTT. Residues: CASREGGQGQPQHF.

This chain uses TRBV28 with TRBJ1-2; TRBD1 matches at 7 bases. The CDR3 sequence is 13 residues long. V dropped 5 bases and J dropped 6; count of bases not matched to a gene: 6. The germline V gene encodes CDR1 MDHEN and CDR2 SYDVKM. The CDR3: CASSDYRGDGYTF. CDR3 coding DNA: TGTGCCAGCAGTGACTACAGGGGTGATGGCTACACCTTC.

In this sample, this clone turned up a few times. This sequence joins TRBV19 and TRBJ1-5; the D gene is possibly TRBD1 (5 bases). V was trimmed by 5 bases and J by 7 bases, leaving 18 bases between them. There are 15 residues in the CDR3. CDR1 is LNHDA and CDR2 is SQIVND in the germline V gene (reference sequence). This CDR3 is CASSSGRVSFQPQHF. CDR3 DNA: TGTGCCAGTAGTTCCGGCAGGGTAAGTTTCCAGCCCCAGCATTTT.

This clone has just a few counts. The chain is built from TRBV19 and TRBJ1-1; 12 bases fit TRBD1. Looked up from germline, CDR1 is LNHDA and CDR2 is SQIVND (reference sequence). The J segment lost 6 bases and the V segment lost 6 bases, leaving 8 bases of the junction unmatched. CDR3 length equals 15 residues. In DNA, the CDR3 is TGTGCCAGTAGAGGGGACAGGGGGCAATGGGCTGAAGCTTTCTTT. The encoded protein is CASRGDRGQWAEAFF.

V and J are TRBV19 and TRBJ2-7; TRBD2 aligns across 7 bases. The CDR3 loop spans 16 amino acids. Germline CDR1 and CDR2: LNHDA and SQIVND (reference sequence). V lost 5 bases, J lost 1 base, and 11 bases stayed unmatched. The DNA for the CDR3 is TGTGCCAGTAGTCTTCGTTCTAGCGGATATTCCTACGAGCAGTACTTC. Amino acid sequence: CASSLRSSGYSYEQYF.

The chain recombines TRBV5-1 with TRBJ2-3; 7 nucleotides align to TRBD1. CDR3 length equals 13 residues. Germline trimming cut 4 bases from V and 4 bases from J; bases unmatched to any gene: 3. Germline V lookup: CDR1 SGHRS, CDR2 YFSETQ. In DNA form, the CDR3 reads TGCGCCAGCAGCGATCAGGGGGCAGATACGCAGTATTTT. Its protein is CASSDQGADTQYF.

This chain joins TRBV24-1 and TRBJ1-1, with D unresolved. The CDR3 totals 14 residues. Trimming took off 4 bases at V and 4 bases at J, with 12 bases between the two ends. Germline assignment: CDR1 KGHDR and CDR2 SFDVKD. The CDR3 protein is CATSDPRYGTEAFF. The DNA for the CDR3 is TGTGCCACCAGTGACCCCCGCTACGGCACTGAAGCTTTCTTT.

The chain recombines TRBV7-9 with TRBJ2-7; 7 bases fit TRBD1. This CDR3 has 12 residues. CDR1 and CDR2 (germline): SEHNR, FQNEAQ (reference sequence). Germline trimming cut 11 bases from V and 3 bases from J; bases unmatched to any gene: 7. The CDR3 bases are TGTGCCCTCCGACAGGGAAACTACGAGCAGTACTTC. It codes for CALRQGNYEQYF.

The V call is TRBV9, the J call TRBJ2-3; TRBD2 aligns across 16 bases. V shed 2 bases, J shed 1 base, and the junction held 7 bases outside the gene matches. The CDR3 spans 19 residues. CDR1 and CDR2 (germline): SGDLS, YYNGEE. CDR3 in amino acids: CASSVQGLAGGSGTDTQYF. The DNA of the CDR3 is TGTGCCAGCAGCGTCCAGGGACTAGCGGGGGGGTCGGGCACAGATACGCAGTATTTT.

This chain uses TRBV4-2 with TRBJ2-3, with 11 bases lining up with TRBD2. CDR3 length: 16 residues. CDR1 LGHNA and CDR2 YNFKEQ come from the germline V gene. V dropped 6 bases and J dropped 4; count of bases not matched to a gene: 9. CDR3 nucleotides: TGTGCCAGCAGTCCTGGCACTAGCGGGAGAGCAGATACGCAGTATTTT. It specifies CASSPGTSGRADTQYF.

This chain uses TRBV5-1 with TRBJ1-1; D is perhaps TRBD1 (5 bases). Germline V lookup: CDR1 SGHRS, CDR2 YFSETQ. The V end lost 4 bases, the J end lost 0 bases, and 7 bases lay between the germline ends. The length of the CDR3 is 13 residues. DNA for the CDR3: TGCGCCAGCAGCGACAGCATGAACACTGAAGCTTTCTTT. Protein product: CASSDSMNTEAFF. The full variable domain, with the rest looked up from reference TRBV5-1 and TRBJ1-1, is KAGVTQTPRYLIKTRGQQVTLSCSPISGHRSVSWYQQTPGQGLQFLFEYFSETQRNKGNFPGRFSGRQFSNSRSEMNVSTLELGDSALYLCASSDSMNTEAFFGQGTRLTVV.

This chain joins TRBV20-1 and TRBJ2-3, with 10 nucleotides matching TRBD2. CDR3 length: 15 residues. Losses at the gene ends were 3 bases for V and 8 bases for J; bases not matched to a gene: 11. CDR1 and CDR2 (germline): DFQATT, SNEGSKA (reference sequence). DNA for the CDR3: TGCAGTGCTAGTGGGCTAGCGGGAGTAGGCGGTACGCAGTATTTT. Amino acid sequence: CSASGLAGVGGTQYF.

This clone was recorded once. CDR3 protein: CASSPRDTAYGYTF. CDR3 nucleotide sequence: TGTGCCAGCAGCCCCCGGGACACGGCTTATGGCTACACCTTC. The gene calls are TRBV5-4 and TRBJ1-2, with D possibly matching TRBD1 (6 bases). The V and J ends lost 4 bases and 5 bases respectively, with 15 bases between them. The CDR3 loop spans 14 amino acids. Germline V gene data show CDR1 as SGHNT and CDR2 as YYREEE (reference sequence).

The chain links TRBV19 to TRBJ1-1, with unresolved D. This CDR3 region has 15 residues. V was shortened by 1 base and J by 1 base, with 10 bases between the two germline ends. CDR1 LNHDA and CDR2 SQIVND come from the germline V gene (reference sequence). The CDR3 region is CASSIVRGGNTEAFF. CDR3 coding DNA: TGTGCCAGTAGTATAGTCCGCGGCGGGAACACTGAAGCTTTCTTT.

The CDR3 loop is CASTSVAGSGELFF. In nucleotides, the CDR3 is TGTGCCAGCACTTCCGTGGCAGGGTCAGGGGAGCTGTTTTTT. This rearrangement joins TRBV6-5 to TRBJ2-2; TRBD1 is a possible D gene (5 bases). The CDR3 has 14 amino acids. The V and J ends lost 7 bases and 8 bases respectively, with 17 bases between them. Germline values: CDR1 MNHEY, CDR2 SVGAGI.

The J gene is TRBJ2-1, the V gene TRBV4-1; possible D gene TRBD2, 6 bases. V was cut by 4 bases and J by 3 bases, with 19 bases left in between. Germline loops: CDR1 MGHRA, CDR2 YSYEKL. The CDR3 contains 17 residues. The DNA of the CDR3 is TGCGCCAGCAGCCCCGTCGCCCGCGGGACCTACTACAATGAGCAGTTCTTC. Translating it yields CASSPVARGTYYNEQFF.

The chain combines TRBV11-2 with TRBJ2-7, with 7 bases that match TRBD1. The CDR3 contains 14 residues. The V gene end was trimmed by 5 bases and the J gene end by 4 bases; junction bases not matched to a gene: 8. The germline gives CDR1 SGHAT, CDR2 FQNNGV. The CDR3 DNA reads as TGTGCCAGCAGCGCTTACAGGGGAAGGTACGAGCAGTACTTC. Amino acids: CASSAYRGRYEQYF.

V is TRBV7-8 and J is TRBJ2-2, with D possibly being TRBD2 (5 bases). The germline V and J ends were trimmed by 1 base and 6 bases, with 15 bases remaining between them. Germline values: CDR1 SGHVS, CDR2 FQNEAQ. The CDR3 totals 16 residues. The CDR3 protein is CASSLVAGVIAGELFF. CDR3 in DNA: TGTGCCAGCAGCTTAGTGGCCGGGGTAATCGCCGGGGAGCTGTTTTTT.

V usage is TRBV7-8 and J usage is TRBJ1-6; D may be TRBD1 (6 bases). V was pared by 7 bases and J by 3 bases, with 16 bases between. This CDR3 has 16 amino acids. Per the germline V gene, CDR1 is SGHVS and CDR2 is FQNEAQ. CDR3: CASTPRGGSYNSPLHF. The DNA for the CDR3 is TGTGCCAGCACCCCCCGCGGGGGCAGCTATAATTCACCCCTCCACTTT.

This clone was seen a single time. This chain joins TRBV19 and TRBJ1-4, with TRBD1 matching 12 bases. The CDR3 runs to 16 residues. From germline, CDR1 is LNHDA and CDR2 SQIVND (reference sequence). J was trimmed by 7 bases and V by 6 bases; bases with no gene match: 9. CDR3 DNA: TGTGCCAGTAGCTCCGGGACAGGGGGCGCGGGTGAAAAACTGTTTTTT. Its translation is CASSSGTGGAGEKLFF.

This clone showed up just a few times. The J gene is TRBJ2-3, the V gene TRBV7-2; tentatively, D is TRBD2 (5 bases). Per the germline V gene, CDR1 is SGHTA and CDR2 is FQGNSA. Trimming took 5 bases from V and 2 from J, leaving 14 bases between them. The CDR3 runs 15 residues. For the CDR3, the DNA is TGTGCCAGCAGCCAAGACTATTCGAACACAGATACGCAGTATTTT. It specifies CASSQDYSNTDTQYF.

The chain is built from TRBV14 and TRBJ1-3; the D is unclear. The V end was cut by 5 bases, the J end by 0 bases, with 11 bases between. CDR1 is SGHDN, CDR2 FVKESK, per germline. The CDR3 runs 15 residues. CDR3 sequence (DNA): TGTGCCAGCAGCGATGGACTGTTCTCTGGAAACACCATATATTTT. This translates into CASSDGLFSGNTIYF.